This T cell receptor beta chain was captured by sequencing in a study of blood T cell repertoires in COVID-19. Overall study context: Donors in the United States, Italy and Spain gave samples during acute or convalescent COVID-19. The cDNA or gDNA used as material had been derived from T cells, B-cell-depleted T cells, or PBMCs.

Per the original data handling: Reference gene primers were amplified, and this amplification served to estimate nucleated cell counts. Method: immunoSEQ multiplex PCR; TCRdb's copy keeps in-frame clones and lacks some. V, J and clone size are taken as reported in that table, and D and trimming were inferred from the DNA itself. The sample includes approximately 90,000 clones, 70% to 80% of them seen just once. This CDR3 is 12 amino acids long. Germline values: CDR1 SNHLY, CDR2 FYNNEI. Trimming took 7 bases from V and 0 from J, leaving 5 bases between them. The rearrangement joins TRBV2 to TRBJ2-3; D not resolved. This clonotype was obtained from a human donor in a cohort sampled during active COVID-19. The sequenced sample consisted of peripheral blood. The CDR3 loop reads CASTSSTDTQYF. The CDR3 DNA reads TGTGCCAGCACATCCAGCACAGATACGCAGTATTTT.